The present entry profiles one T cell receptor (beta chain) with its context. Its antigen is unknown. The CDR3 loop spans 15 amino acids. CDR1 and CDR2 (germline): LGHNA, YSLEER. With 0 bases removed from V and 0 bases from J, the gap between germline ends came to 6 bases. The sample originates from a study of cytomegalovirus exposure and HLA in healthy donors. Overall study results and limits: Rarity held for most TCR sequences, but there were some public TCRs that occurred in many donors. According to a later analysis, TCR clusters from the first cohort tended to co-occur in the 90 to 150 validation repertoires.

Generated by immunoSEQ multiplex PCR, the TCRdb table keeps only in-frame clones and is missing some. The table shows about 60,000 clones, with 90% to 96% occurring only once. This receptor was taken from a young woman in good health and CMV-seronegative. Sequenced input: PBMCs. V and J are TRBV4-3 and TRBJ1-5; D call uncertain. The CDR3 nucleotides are TGCGCCAGCAGCCAAGACAGAGGTAGCAATCAGCCCCAGCATTTT. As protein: CASSQDRGSNQPQHF.